This is a list of T cell receptor beta chains from one sample in a study of T cell responses to AZD1222 COVID-19 vaccine. Measured with immunoSEQ multiplex PCR; TCRdb has only the in-frame clones, and not every one. Here the sample spans around 80,000 clones, under 95% being singletons. Material: peripheral blood, obtained 28 days after the second AZD1222 dose. Every receptor here comes from an adult who received the AZD1222 COVID-19 vaccine. Both conserved end residues are part of each CDR3. Each record gives: clone size, J gene, V gene, D gene, CDR3 DNA, CDR3 protein. A D gene is named only where the DNA matches it firmly. Clone size appears in some rows only: once, few, many, or a class for an expanded clone.

>NA|TRBJ2-1|TRBV5-6|NA
TGTGCCAGCAGCTTTGGGGGAGGCTCCTACAATGAGCAGTTCTTC
CASSFGGGSYNEQFF
>NA|TRBJ1-2|TRBV27|NA
TGTGCCAGCAGTGACGAGGGGGGTGGCTACACCTTC
CASSDEGGGYTF
>once|TRBJ1-5|TRBV6-5|NA
TGTGCCAGCAGTTTACGGGCAGGTGATCAGCCCCAGCATTTT
CASSLRAGDQPQHF
>NA|TRBJ1-3|TRBV25-1|NA
TGTGCCAGCAGTGAAGGGGGGGCTGGAAACACCATATATTTT
CASSEGGAGNTIYF
>NA|TRBJ2-2|TRBV7-2|NA
TGTGCCAGCAGCCCCGCTTTTGGCGGCACGAACACCGGGGAGCTGTTTTTT
CASSPAFGGTNTGELFF
>NA|TRBJ1-6|TRBV6-5|NA
TGTGCCAGCAGTTACTCGAAGCAAAATAATTCACCCCTCCACTTT
CASSYSKQNNSPLHF
>few|TRBJ1-1|TRBV5-1|NA
TGCGCCAGCAGCTTGGGGGGGCCGGGGTATGAAGCTTTCTTT
CASSLGGPGYEAFF
>NA|TRBJ2-7|TRBV11-2|TRBD2
TGTGCCAGCAGCTTAAAGGGACTAGGTTACGAGCAGTACTTC
CASSLKGLGYEQYF
>NA|TRBJ2-2|TRBV19|NA
TGTGCCAGTAGACAGGGTTCTGACACCGGGGAGCTGTTTTTT
CASRQGSDTGELFF
>NA|TRBJ2-3|TRBV5-6|NA
TGTGCCAGCAGCTTCAGCGGAACAGATACGCAGTATTTT
CASSFSGTDTQYF
>NA|TRBJ1-2|TRBV5-1|NA
TGCGCCAGCAGCTTGGATCCAGGGTCTAACTATGGCTACACCTTC
CASSLDPGSNYGYTF
>NA|TRBJ2-1|TRBV7-8|NA
TGTGCCAGCAGCCCCTTTAGGGGGGTACCCTACAATGAGCAGTTCTTC
CASSPFRGVPYNEQFF
>NA|TRBJ1-5|TRBV30|TRBD1
TGTGCCTGGAGGACTAAAGGGGGCAAAGGCAATCAGCCCCAGCATTTT
CAWRTKGGKGNQPQHF
>NA|TRBJ1-1|TRBV19|TRBD1
TGTGCCAGTAGTATGCCCTCGACAGGGCACTCGAACACTGAAGCTTTCTTT
CASSMPSTGHSNTEAFF
>NA|TRBJ2-1|TRBV9|TRBD2
TGTGCCAGCAGTGATAGCGGGGGAGGGAGGGATGAGCAGTTCTTC
CASSDSGGGRDEQFF
>NA|TRBJ2-1|TRBV30|TRBD2
TGTGCCTGGAGCCCGTCGGGGTTAGCGGGAGGCAATGAGCAGTTCTTC
CAWSPSGLAGGNEQFF
>NA|TRBJ1-1|TRBV3-1/TRBV3-2|NA
TGTGCCAGCAGCCCGGGCAGGGTGAACACTGAAGCTTTCTTT
CASSPGRVNTEAFF
>NA|TRBJ1-1|TRBV6-5|TRBD1
TGTGCCAGCAGTTACTCCGGGACAGGGTTGAACACTGAAGCTTTCTTT
CASSYSGTGLNTEAFF
>NA|TRBJ1-3|TRBV29-1|TRBD1
TGCAGCGTGCTCGGACAGGGCACTGGAAACACCATATATTTT
CSVLGQGTGNTIYF
>NA|TRBJ1-2|TRBV18|TRBD1
TGTGCCAGCTCACCCGGACAGGATAACTATGGCTACACCTTC
CASSPGQDNYGYTF
>NA|TRBJ1-6|TRBV7-9|NA
TGTGCCAGCAGCTCACAGGGCACGAATTCACCCCTCCACTTT
CASSSQGTNSPLHF
>NA|TRBJ2-7|TRBV2|TRBD1
TGTGCCGGCAGGGCGGGACAGGGTTTTGGCGAGCAGTACTTC
CAGRAGQGFGEQYF
>NA|TRBJ1-1|TRBV14|NA
TGTGCCAGCAGCCCCGGACGTGAAGCTTTCTTT
CASSPGREAFF
>NA|TRBJ2-5|TRBV7-8|NA
TGTGCCAGCAGCTTAGCTTTATACAGGGCCCAAGAGACCCAGTACTTC
CASSLALYRAQETQYF
>NA|TRBJ2-2|TRBV4-1|TRBD2
TGCGCCAGCAGCCCGGGACTAGCGGGGGCAAGGGAGCTGTTTTTT
CASSPGLAGARELFF
>NA|TRBJ1-5|TRBV12-3/TRBV12-4|NA
TGTGCCAGCAGTTTCCCGTCTCAGCCCCAGCATTTT
CASSFPSQPQHF
>NA|TRBJ2-3|TRBV6-1|TRBD1
TGTGCCAGCAGTGAATGGCAGGGGGCAAGTGGAGATACGCAGTATTTT
CASSEWQGASGDTQYF
>NA|TRBJ1-2|TRBV3-1/TRBV3-2|NA
TGTGCCAGCAGCCATAGGGGGGTTAACTATGGCTACACCTTC
CASSHRGVNYGYTF
>NA|TRBJ2-2|TRBV15|NA
TGTGCCACCAGGCGAGCACTGACAGGGAACACCGGGGAGCTGTTTTTT
CATRRALTGNTGELFF
>NA|TRBJ1-3|TRBV9|NA
TGTGCCAGCAGCACCTACTCCGGAAACACCATATATTTT
CASSTYSGNTIYF
>few|TRBJ2-1|TRBV5-1|TRBD1
TGCGCCAGCAGCTTCCAACCGGGACAGATCTACAATGCGGAGCAGTTCTTC
CASSFQPGQIYNAEQFF
>few|TRBJ2-2|TRBV3-1/TRBV3-2|NA
TGTGCCAGCAGCCAATTATCGGGGGAGCTGTTTTTT
CASSQLSGELFF
>NA|TRBJ2-3|TRBV10-3|NA
TGTGCCATCATTTCGGGGAGAGGGGGGCCAGATACGCAGTATTTT
CAIISGRGGPDTQYF
>few|TRBJ2-1|TRBV30|TRBD2
TGTGCCTGGACCCTTAGCGGGACCTACAATGAGCAGTTCTTC
CAWTLSGTYNEQFF
>once|TRBJ2-1|TRBV4-1|NA
TGCGCCAGCAGCCAGGAACGGGTGAGGAAGCAGTTCTTC
CASSQERVRKQFF
>NA|TRBJ2-2|TRBV7-9|TRBD1
TGTGCCAGCAGCTCCGGGACAGTGAACACCGGGGAGCTGTTTTTT
CASSSGTVNTGELFF
>NA|TRBJ2-2|TRBV10-3|NA
TGTGCCATCAGCCAGCGGACAGACACCGGGGAGCTGTTTTTT
CAISQRTDTGELFF
>NA|TRBJ1-3|TRBV10-3|NA
TGTGCCATCAGTGACCCAGGCTACGGTGTTGGAAACACCATATATTTT
CAISDPGYGVGNTIYF
>NA|TRBJ2-3|TRBV7-2|NA
TGTGCCAGCAGCTCGAGCGGTTCCCGCACAGATACGCAGTATTTT
CASSSSGSRTDTQYF
>NA|TRBJ2-3|TRBV3-1/TRBV3-2|NA
TGTGCCAGCAGCCTAAGGAGGGGTACTAGCACAGATACGCAGTATTTT
CASSLRRGTSTDTQYF
>NA|TRBJ2-3|TRBV3-1/TRBV3-2|TRBD2
TGTGCCAGCAGCCAGCCGGGACTAACACTCCAGGCGCAGTATTTT
CASSQPGLTLQAQYF
>NA|TRBJ2-1|TRBV10-3|TRBD2
TGTGCCACCAACCTAGCGGGAGCCCACAATGAGCAGTTCTTC
CATNLAGAHNEQFF
>NA|TRBJ1-1|TRBV28|NA
TGTGCCAGCAGTCGCTCGGGACCCACTGAAGCTTTCTTT
CASSRSGPTEAFF
>NA|TRBJ2-1|TRBV7-3|NA
TGTGCCAGCAGCCTGTACTTAAGCTCCTACAATGAGCAGTTCTTC
CASSLYLSSYNEQFF
>NA|TRBJ1-1|TRBV30|TRBD1
TGTGCGAACCGACAGGGGCGGAATACTGAAGCTTTCTTT
CANRQGRNTEAFF
>NA|TRBJ1-5|TRBV7-6|NA
TGTGCCAGCAGCCCGAGAGCGGGGGTTCAGCCCCAGCATTTT
CASSPRAGVQPQHF
>NA|TRBJ2-1|TRBV24-1|TRBD1
TGTGCCACCAGTCGGGGGACAGGGACTAATAATGAGCAGTTCTTC
CATSRGTGTNNEQFF
>NA|TRBJ2-5|TRBV10-3|NA
TGTGCCATCAGTGTTGCTCAAGAGACCCAGTACTTC
CAISVAQETQYF
>NA|TRBJ2-2|TRBV6-5|NA
TGTGCCAGCCACGTCTGGACAGCGAACACCGGGGAGCTGTTTTTT
CASHVWTANTGELFF
>NA|TRBJ1-3|TRBV3-1/TRBV3-2|TRBD1
TGTGCCAGCAGCCAAGCGGGGACAGCGAGATTCGTTGCAAACACCATATATTTT
CASSQAGTARFVANTIYF
>few|TRBJ2-7|TRBV19|NA
TGTGCCAGTAGTATGGACGGCGAGAGTTACGAGCAGTACTTC
CASSMDGESYEQYF
>NA|TRBJ2-1|TRBV29-1|TRBD2
TGCAGCGTTGTCCTTGGTCTCGGCGGGAGGTGGAATGAGCAGTTCTTC
CSVVLGLGGRWNEQFF
>NA|TRBJ1-5|TRBV5-6|NA
TGTGCCAGCAGCTCCGGTTGGGACGGTTGGAATCAGCCCCAGCATTTT
CASSSGWDGWNQPQHF
>many|TRBJ2-3|TRBV5-6|TRBD1
TGTGCCAGCAGCCCGGGACAGGGGGCAACAGATACGCAGTATTTT
CASSPGQGATDTQYF
>NA|TRBJ1-5|TRBV3-1/TRBV3-2|NA
TGTGCCAGCAGCCAAGGCAGGGTTGATCAGCCCCAGCATTTT
CASSQGRVDQPQHF
>NA|TRBJ1-3|TRBV5-1|NA
TGCGCCAGCAGCTTGGATGGGGACACCATATATTTT
CASSLDGDTIYF
>NA|TRBJ1-2|TRBV11-2|NA
TGTGCCAGCAGCTTATCTACTGTGTCTGGAGAAAAACCTTTTGGCTACACCTTC
CASSLSTVSGEKPFGYTF
>NA|TRBJ1-5|TRBV19|NA
TGTGCCAGCACGGGGGTGCTCAGGCATCAGCCCCAGCATTTT
CASTGVLRHQPQHF
>NA|TRBJ2-2|TRBV6-5|NA
TGTGCCAGCACCCGAACGGGGGTGAAAGACGGGGAGCTGTTTTTT
CASTRTGVKDGELFF
>NA|TRBJ1-3|TRBV9|NA
TGTGCCAGCAGCGGATACAGGGCTTCGCATGGAAACACCATATATTTT
CASSGYRASHGNTIYF